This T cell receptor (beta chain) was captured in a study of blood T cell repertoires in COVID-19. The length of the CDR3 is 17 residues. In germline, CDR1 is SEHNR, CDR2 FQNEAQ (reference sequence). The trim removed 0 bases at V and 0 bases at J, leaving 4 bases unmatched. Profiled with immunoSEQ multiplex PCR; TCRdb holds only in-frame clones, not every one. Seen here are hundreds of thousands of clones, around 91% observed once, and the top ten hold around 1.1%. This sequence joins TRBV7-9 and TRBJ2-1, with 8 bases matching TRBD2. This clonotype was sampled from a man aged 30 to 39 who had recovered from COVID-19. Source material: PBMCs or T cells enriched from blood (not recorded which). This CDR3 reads CASSLASGMSSYNEQFF. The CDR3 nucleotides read TGTGCCAGCAGCTTAGCTAGCGGGATGAGCTCCTACAATGAGCAGTTCTTC.